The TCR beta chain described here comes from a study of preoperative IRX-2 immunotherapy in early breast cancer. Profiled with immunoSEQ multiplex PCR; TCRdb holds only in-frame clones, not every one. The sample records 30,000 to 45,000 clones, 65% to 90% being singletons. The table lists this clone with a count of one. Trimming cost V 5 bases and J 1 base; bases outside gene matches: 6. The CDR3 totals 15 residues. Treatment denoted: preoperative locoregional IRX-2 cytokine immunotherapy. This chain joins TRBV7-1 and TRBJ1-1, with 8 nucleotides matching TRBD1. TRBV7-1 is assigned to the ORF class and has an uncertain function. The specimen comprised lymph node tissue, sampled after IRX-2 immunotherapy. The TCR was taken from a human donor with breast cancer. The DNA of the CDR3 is TGTGCCAGCAGCGAAGACAGGGGAAAGAACACTGAAGCTTTCTTT. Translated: CASSEDRGKNTEAFF.